This T cell receptor beta chain was retrieved from a study of blood T cell repertoires in COVID-19. Study background: COVID-19 samples collected from the United States, Italy and Spain covered acute and convalescent phases. In each case, the material was cDNA or gDNA derived from T cells, B-cell-depleted T cells, or PBMCs.

The CDR3 spans 16 residues. The germline V gene has CDR1 SNHLY and CDR2 FYNNEI. Trimming stripped 6 bases from V and 4 bases from J, with 21 bases between. Authors' analysis steps: For nucleated cells, counts were estimated from reference gene primer amplification. Method: immunoSEQ multiplex PCR; TCRdb's copy keeps in-frame clones and lacks some. That table supplies the V and J calls and clone size; D and trimming were determined from the DNA. The sample lists around 46,000 clones; about three quarters were seen once. This TCR was recovered from a human donor with active or convalescent COVID-19. The donor label of this sample is uncertain. Input material: peripheral blood. The chain joins TRBV2 to TRBJ1-2; perhaps TRBD1 as D (6 bases). The chain's CDR3 is CASRSRGADALYGYTF. DNA for the CDR3: TGTGCCAGCAGGAGCAGGGGCGCCGATGCCCTCTATGGCTACACCTTC.